This entry lists 18 T cell receptor beta chains sequenced from one sample in a study of blood T cell repertoires in COVID-19. Measured with immunoSEQ multiplex PCR; TCRdb has only the in-frame clones, and not every one. Of about 67,000 clones listed, around 85% were seen once; the top ten hold around a fifth. The sequencing input was peripheral blood. The receptors stem from a woman older than 75 with acute or convalescent COVID-19.

CDR3 DNA sequence: TGTGCCAGCAGGGTGACAGGGTATACAGATACGCAGTATTTT. Residues: CASRVTGYTDTQYF. J is TRBJ2-3 and V is TRBV6-5; 7 bases match TRBD1. The CDR3 loop spans 14 amino acids. Germline values: CDR1 MNHEY, CDR2 SVGAGI. The J segment lost 3 bases and the V segment lost 6 bases, leaving 6 bases of the junction unmatched.

The chain is built from TRBV4-1 and TRBJ1-5; TRBD1 matches at 7 bases. Looked up from germline, CDR1 is MGHRA and CDR2 is YSYEKL. The CDR3 runs 16 residues. V lost 0 bases to trimming and J lost 2 bases; unmatched junction nucleotides: 4. The CDR3 reads CASSQETGPGNQPQHF. CDR3 bases: TGCGCCAGCAGCCAAGAGACAGGGCCAGGCAATCAGCCCCAGCATTTT.

The CDR3 DNA sequence: TGTGCCAGCAGCCTAATGAACGCCGGGACTAGGCAGTATTTT. Protein product: CASSLMNAGTRQYF. The V gene is TRBV7-2, the J gene TRBJ2-3; 8 bases are a match to TRBD2. The CDR3 is 14 residues long. CDR1 and CDR2 (germline): SGHTA, FQGNSA. Trimming at V came to 5 bases and at J to 11 bases, leaving 12 bases not matched to a gene.

In DNA form, the CDR3 reads TGTGCCAGCAGCCACAGGTTCATGAACACTGAAGCTTTCTTT. Translating gives CASSHRFMNTEAFF. The chain employs TRBV5-6 and TRBJ1-1, with D possibly TRBD1 on 5 matching bases. The CDR3 length is 14 residues. CDR1 is SGHDT and CDR2 is YYEEEE in the germline V gene. V was clipped by 4 bases and J by 0 bases, with 10 bases between them. The variable domain in full, with the rest retrieved from reference TRBV5-6 and TRBJ1-1, is DAGVTQSPTHLIKTRGQQVTLRCSPKSGHDTVSWYQQALGQGPQFIFQYYEEEERQRGNFPDRFSGHQFPNYSSELNVNALLLGDSALYLCASSHRFMNTEAFFGQGTRLTVV.

V is TRBV28 and J is TRBJ2-5; 7 bases are a match to TRBD2. The CDR3 loop spans 14 amino acids. The V gene's germline CDR1 is MDHEN and CDR2 SYDVKM. V was pared by 5 bases and J by 4 bases, with 7 bases of the junction left unmatched. CDR3 DNA sequence: TGTGCCAGCAGTCTTTACAGCGGGGTAGAGACCCAGTACTTC. It codes for CASSLYSGVETQYF. Looking up the rest from reference TRBV28 and TRBJ2-5 gives the full variable domain: DVKVTQSSRYLVKRTGEKVFLECVQDMDHENMFWYRQDPGLGLRLIYFSYDVKMKEKGDIPEGYSVSREKKERFSLILESASTNQTSMYLCASSLYSGVETQYFGPGTRLLVL.

This clone was recorded a few times. V and J are TRBV3-1 (or the pseudogene TRBV3-2) and TRBJ2-7; TRBD1 matches 7 bases. The CDR3 is 16 amino acids. V lost 4 bases to trimming and J lost 6 bases; unmatched junction nucleotides: 15. CDR1 and CDR2 (germline): LGHDT, YNNKEL (reference sequence). CDR3 amino acids: CASSRSRDSRYSEQYF. In DNA form, the CDR3 reads TGTGCCAGCAGCCGGTCCCGGGACAGCCGCTACTCCGAGCAGTACTTC.

The V gene is TRBV9, the J gene TRBJ2-7, with 7 bases matching TRBD2. Germline loops: CDR1 SGDLS, CDR2 YYNGEE. The CDR3 loop spans 15 amino acids. The V and J ends lost 4 bases and 3 bases, in that order; junction bases with no gene match: 10. CDR3 in DNA: TGTGCCAGCAGCACGAGAGGGGAGGGCTACTACGAGCAGTACTTC. As protein: CASSTRGEGYYEQYF. Full variable domain (missing parts from reference TRBV9 and TRBJ2-7): DSGVTQTPKHLITATGQRVTLRCSPRSGDLSVYWYQQSLDQGLQFLIQYYNGEERAKGNILERFSAQQFPDLHSELNLSSLELGDSALYFCASSTRGEGYYEQYFGPGTRLTVT.

This CDR3 reads CASSLGDNSYEQYF. In DNA form, the CDR3 reads TGCGCCAGCAGCTTGGGGGACAACTCCTACGAGCAGTACTTC. The V call is TRBV5-1, the J call TRBJ2-7; possibly TRBD1 for D (6 bases). CDR3 length equals 14 residues. V lost 0 bases and J lost 0, with 7 bases in between. In germline, CDR1 is SGHRS, CDR2 YFSETQ. Complete variable domain (other parts from reference TRBV5-1 and TRBJ2-7): KAGVTQTPRYLIKTRGQQVTLSCSPISGHRSVSWYQQTPGQGLQFLFEYFSETQRNKGNFPGRFSGRQFSNSRSEMNVSTLELGDSALYLCASSLGDNSYEQYFGPGTRLTVT.

The V and J genes are TRBV19 and TRBJ2-7; 8 bases are shared with TRBD2. Losses at the gene ends were 3 bases for V and 6 bases for J; bases not matched to a gene: 13. The CDR3 is 16 residues long. In germline, CDR1 is LNHDA, CDR2 SQIVND (reference sequence). CDR3 nucleotides: TGTGCCAGTAGTATTTTTCCGGCTAGCGGGTATTCCGAGCAGTACTTC. Translated, it gives CASSIFPASGYSEQYF.

V is TRBV7-2 and J is TRBJ1-2; 9 positions agree with TRBD1. J lost 4 bases, V lost 1 base, and 7 bases had no gene match. This CDR3 spans 16 amino acids. Germline values: CDR1 SGHTA, CDR2 FQGNSA. DNA of the CDR3: TGTGCCAGCAGCTTAGAACAGGGGGCGGGTATCTATGGCTACACCTTC. It yields the protein CASSLEQGAGIYGYTF.

This chain connects TRBV6-6 to TRBJ2-5, with a possible D match to TRBD1 (5 bases). V shed 2 bases and J shed 1 base, with 8 bases lying between them. Germline V gene sequence: CDR1 MNHNY, CDR2 SVGAGI (reference sequence). The CDR3 runs 14 residues. CDR3 sequence (DNA): TGTGCCAGCAGTTACAGGGGAACCCAAGAGACCCAGTACTTC. It yields the protein CASSYRGTQETQYF.

This clone appeared a single time. The rearrangement links TRBV7-9 to TRBJ1-2; TRBD1 might be the D (6 bases). The CDR3 has 13 residues. CDR1 SEHNR and CDR2 FQNEAQ come from the germline V gene (reference sequence). Trimming removed 5 bases from V and 6 bases from J, with 13 bases in between. CDR3 sequence reads: CASSTGGTDGYTF. CDR3 coding DNA: TGTGCCAGCAGCACGGGGGGCACCGATGGCTACACCTTC.

This chain links TRBV5-5 with TRBJ1-1; no clear D gene. CDR3 length equals 13 residues. Germline V gene data show CDR1 as SGHKS and CDR2 as YYEKEE (reference sequence). V gave up 1 base and J gave up 0 bases, with 4 bases separating them. For the CDR3, the DNA is TGTGCCAGCAGCTTGCACATGAACACTGAAGCTTTCTTT. Amino acid sequence: CASSLHMNTEAFF.

This clone was seen just once. The V and J genes are TRBV3-1 (or the pseudogene TRBV3-2) and TRBJ2-7; 8 bases agree with TRBD1. V gave up 4 bases and J gave up 0 bases; unmatched junction bases: 5. CDR3 size: 15 residues. Per the germline V gene, CDR1 is LGHDT and CDR2 is YNNKEL (reference sequence). CDR3 bases: TGTGCCAGCAGCCGTGGGACAGGCCTCTCCTACGAGCAGTACTTC. This codes for CASSRGTGLSYEQYF.

The V call is TRBV6-4, the J call TRBJ2-7, with D perhaps TRBD2 (7 bases). Germline V CDR1 and CDR2: MRHNA, SNTAGT. This CDR3 region has 15 residues. V shed 6 bases and J shed 3 bases, with 18 bases lying between them. Written as DNA, the CDR3 is TGTGCCAGCAGCCCAGGCGGGGGCCCCGACTACGAGCAGTACTTC. The encoded protein is CASSPGGGPDYEQYF.

The chain couples TRBV10-3 to TRBJ2-7; the D gene is possibly TRBD2 (5 bases). From germline, CDR1 is ENHRY and CDR2 SYGVKD. V lost 10 bases and J lost 6, with 34 bases in between. The CDR3 spans 18 residues. CDR3 coding DNA: TGTGCCACCCAAAAGGCTCCAGGTTATTCCGACGGGGATGGCGAGCAGTACTTC. This encodes CATQKAPGYSDGDGEQYF.

The rearrangement uses TRBV5-1 and TRBJ2-1, with D possibly being TRBD1 (5 bases). The V end was cut by 1 base, the J end by 5 bases, with 13 bases between. The CDR3 totals 15 residues. Germline V CDR1 and CDR2: SGHRS, YFSETQ. The CDR3: CASSLIEQGNNEQFF. DNA of the CDR3: TGCGCCAGCAGCTTGATCGAGCAGGGTAACAATGAGCAGTTCTTC.

CDR3 nucleotide sequence: TGTGCCAGTAGTATTTCAGGGGAGACCCAGTACTTC. It encodes CASSISGETQYF. The chain uses TRBV19 and TRBJ2-5; TRBD1 might be the D (5 bases). The CDR3 spans 12 residues. In germline, CDR1 is LNHDA, CDR2 SQIVND (reference sequence). Between the trimmed V and J ends, which lost 3 bases and 5 bases, there was a span of 7 bases.